This TCR beta chain was profiled in a study of T cells expressing NK-cell markers. Overall study findings and caveats: For a handful of donors, these clonotypes were likewise the leading ones in the CD3+CD56-NKG2C+ fraction.

About this clonotype itself: Its antigen is unknown.

With the 5' RACE reads reprocessed, TCRdb shows one record per CDR3 protein and no DNA. Its table records about 260,000 distinct CDR3 sequences. Germline lookup yields CDR1 MNHNS and CDR2 SASEGT. The CDR3 loop spans 15 amino acids. This receptor was taken from a woman between 18 and 69 years old in good health. J is TRBJ2-7 and V is TRBV6-1; TCRdb's D gene call, TRBD2, goes unchecked for lack of DNA. The sample was blood T cells: a sorted CD56 or NKG2C T cell subset, CD4+ or CD8+ T cells, or bulk PBMC T cells (not recorded which). The CDR3 sequence: CASRDLGGISYEQYF.